This paragraph reports one T cell receptor (beta chain). This sequence may be a read error, since a much larger clone differs from it by one base. This sample is part of a study of T cells in Graves' hyperthyroidism and ophthalmopathy. V was shortened by 2 bases and J by 8 bases, with 19 bases between the two germline ends. Germline CDR1 is SEHNR and CDR2 is FQNEAQ (reference sequence). The CDR3 consists of 15 residues. It was RNA transcripts that yielded the amplified TCR beta CDR3 regions. In the first-round RT-PCR of the TCR CDR3, the HTBI primer set was used. TCRdb ran MiXCR on the multiplex PCR reads and lists one entry per CDR3 protein. The sample yields more than 450,000 distinct CDR3 sequences, roughly 15% seen once. Patients were excluded for uncontrolled infection, other autoimmune disease, pregnancy or lactation.

The sequenced sample was blood. The clonotype originates from a woman aged 40 to 49 with Graves' hyperthyroidism. V usage is TRBV7-9 and J usage is TRBJ2-7; tentatively, D is TRBD2 (6 bases). This chain's CDR3 is CASSLLGGTPNKQYF. The DNA of the CDR3 is TGTGCCAGCAGCTTACTCGGCGGGACCCCCAACAAGCAGTACTTC. Filled out from reference TRBV7-9 and TRBJ2-7, the complete variable domain reads DTGVSQNPRHKITKRGQNVTFRCDPISEHNRLYWYRQTLGQGPEFLTYFQNEAQLEKSRLLSDRFSAERPKGSFSTLEIQRTEQGDSAMYLCASSLLGGTPNKQYFGPGTRLTVT.